The 4 T cell receptor beta chains below all came from one sample that was sequenced in a study of cytotoxic CD8 clonotypes in ibrutinib-treated CLL. Assay used: immunoSEQ multiplex PCR; TCRdb lists only in-frame clones, some missing. Among approximately 26,000 clones listed, around 85% were seen once. The sample in question was PBMCs, obtained after 24 months of ibrutinib treatment. These receptors all come from a human donor with chronic lymphocytic leukemia.

This sequence joins TRBV5-1 and TRBJ2-3; the D gene is possibly TRBD2 (5 bases). The CDR3 extends over 15 amino acids. CDR1 SGHRS and CDR2 YFSETQ come from the germline V gene. V was clipped by 1 base and J by 5 bases, with 14 bases between them. CDR3 DNA: TGCGCCAGCAGCTTGCAACTCGGCCGGGAAGATACGCAGTATTTT. Protein: CASSLQLGREDTQYF.

The chain couples TRBV7-3 to TRBJ1-6, with TRBD1 as a possible D gene (6 bases). The germline V gene has CDR1 SGHTA and CDR2 FQGTGA. Trimming stripped 2 bases from V and 5 bases from J, with 13 bases between. The CDR3 is 16 residues long. The CDR3, as DNA: TGTGCCAGCAGCTTAGCGGACAGTTACAATAATTCACCCCTCCACTTT. Residues: CASSLADSYNNSPLHF.

CDR3 residues: CASSSHRDRVRMNTEAFF. In DNA, the CDR3 is TGTGCCAGCAGCTCTCACCGGGACAGGGTGAGGATGAACACTGAAGCTTTCTTT. The rearrangement links TRBV7-8 to TRBJ1-1; 9 bases line up with TRBD1. V shed 4 bases and J 0 bases; nucleotides not matched to a gene: 12. The CDR3 totals 18 residues. CDR1 SGHVS and CDR2 FQNEAQ come from the germline V gene.

This clone was counted a single time. The V call is TRBV27, the J call TRBJ1-1; D is undetermined. V lost 3 bases, J lost 2 bases, and 7 bases lay in between. The CDR3 spans 13 residues. Germline lookup yields CDR1 MNHEY and CDR2 SMNVEV (reference sequence). The DNA for the CDR3 is TGTGCCAGCAGTTTTCGGGGAAACACTGAAGCTTTCTTT. Amino acids: CASSFRGNTEAFF.